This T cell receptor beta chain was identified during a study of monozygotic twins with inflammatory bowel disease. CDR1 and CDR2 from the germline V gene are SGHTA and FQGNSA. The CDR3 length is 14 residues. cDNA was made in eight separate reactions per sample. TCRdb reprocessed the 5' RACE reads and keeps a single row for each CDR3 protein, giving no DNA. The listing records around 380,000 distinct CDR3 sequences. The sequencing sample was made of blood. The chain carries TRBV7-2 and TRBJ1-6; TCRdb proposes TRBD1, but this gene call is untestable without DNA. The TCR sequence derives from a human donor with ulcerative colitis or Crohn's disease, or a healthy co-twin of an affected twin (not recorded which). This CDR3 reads CASSSRGGNSPLHF.